In this sample, the clone carrying this TCR beta chain turned up a few times. Its target is unknown. TCRdb's table, derived via immunoSEQ multiplex PCR, lists solely in-frame clones and lacks some. The table has roughly 720,000 clones, around 91% seen once. These data belong to a study of shared clonotypes between healthy human individuals. This CDR3 contains 12 residues. V shed 4 bases and J shed 4 bases, with 7 bases lying between them. Germline CDR1 reads SGHDN; CDR2 reads FVKESK. Findings of the study overall: Generally, naive subsets (rather than memory subsets) showed larger estimated richness.

The material sequenced was memory CD8+ T cells from PBMCs. Sample subset: CD45RO+ cells pooled with CCR7-negative TemRA cells. This receptor was taken from a man between 18 and 35 years old in good health. Some clones in this sample may be carry-over from other donors' samples. The V and J genes are TRBV14 and TRBJ1-2; D not certain. The CDR3 loop reads CASSPSSYGYTF. CDR3 coding DNA: TGTGCCAGCAGCCCCAGCAGCTATGGCTACACCTTC. Full variable domain (rest looked up from reference TRBV14 and TRBJ1-2): EAGVTQFPSHSVIEKGQTVTLRCDPISGHDNLYWYRRVMGKEIKFLLHFVKESKQDESGMPNNRFLAERTGGTYSTLKVQPAELEDSGVYFCASSPSSYGYTFGSGTRLTVV.